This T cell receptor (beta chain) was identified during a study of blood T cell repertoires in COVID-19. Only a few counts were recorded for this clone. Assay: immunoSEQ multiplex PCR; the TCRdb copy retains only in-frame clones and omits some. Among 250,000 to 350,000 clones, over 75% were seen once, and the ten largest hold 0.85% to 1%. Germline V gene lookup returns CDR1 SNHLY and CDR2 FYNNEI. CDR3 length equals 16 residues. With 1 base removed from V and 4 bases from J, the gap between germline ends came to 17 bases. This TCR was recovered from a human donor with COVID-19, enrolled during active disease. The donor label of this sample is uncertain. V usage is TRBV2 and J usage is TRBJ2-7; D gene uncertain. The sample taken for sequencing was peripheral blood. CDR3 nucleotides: TGTGCCAGCAGTGAAGGATGGCCAGGTCCTACGTACGAGCAGTACTTC. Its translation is CASSEGWPGPTYEQYF.